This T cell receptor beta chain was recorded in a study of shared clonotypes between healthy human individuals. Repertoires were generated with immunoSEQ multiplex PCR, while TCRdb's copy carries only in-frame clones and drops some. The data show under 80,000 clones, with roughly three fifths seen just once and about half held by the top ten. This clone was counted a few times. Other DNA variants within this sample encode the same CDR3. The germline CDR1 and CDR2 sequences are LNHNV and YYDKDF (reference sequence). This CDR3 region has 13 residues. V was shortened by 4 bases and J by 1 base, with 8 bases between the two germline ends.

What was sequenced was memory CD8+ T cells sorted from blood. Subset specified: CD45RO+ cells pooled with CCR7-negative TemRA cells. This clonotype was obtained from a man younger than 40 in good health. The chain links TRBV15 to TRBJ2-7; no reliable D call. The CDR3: CATSKDLSYEQYF. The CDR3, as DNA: TGTGCCACCAGCAAGGACCTATCCTACGAGCAGTACTTC. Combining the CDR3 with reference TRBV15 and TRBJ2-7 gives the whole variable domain DAMVIQNPRYQVTQFGKPVTLSCSQTLNHNVMYWYQQKSSQAPKLLFHYYDKDFNNEADTPDNFQSRRPNTSFCFLDIRSPGLGDTAMYLCATSKDLSYEQYFGPGTRLTVT.